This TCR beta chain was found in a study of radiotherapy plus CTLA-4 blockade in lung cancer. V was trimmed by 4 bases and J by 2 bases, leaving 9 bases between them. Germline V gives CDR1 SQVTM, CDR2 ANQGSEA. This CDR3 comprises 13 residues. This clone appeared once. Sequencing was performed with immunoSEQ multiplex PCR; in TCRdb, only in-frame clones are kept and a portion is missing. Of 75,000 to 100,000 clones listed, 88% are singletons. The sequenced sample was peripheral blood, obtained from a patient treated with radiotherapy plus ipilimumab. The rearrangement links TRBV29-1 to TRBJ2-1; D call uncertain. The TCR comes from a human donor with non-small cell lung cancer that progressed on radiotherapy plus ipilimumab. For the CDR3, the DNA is TGCAGCGTTGTTTCCCGGGCCTACAATGAGCAGTTCTTC. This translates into CSVVSRAYNEQFF.